This T cell receptor beta chain was sequenced for a study of T cells in Graves' hyperthyroidism and ophthalmopathy. Across the whole study: Prior to any treatment, at the point of initial diagnosis, peripheral blood was collected.

Clinical symptoms, serum thyroxine and TRAb, thyroid ultrasound and orbital computed tomography were used for the diagnoses. The V and J ends lost 7 bases and 6 bases, in that order; junction bases with no gene match: 15. Germline V gives CDR1 MDHEN, CDR2 SYDVKM. There are 17 residues in the CDR3. This clonotype was seen ten or more times. Its matching antigen is unknown. Findings of the study overall: Before onset, by a median of about six months, the model predicted ophthalmopathy.

RNA transcripts provided the source from which TCR beta CDR3 regions were amplified. HTBI primers were employed in a first-round RT-PCR of the TCR CDR3. TCRdb processed the multiplex PCR reads anew with MiXCR; each CDR3 protein has one entry. The table has approximately 600,000 distinct CDR3 sequences, 13% to 15% seen once. The J gene is TRBJ1-4, the V gene TRBV28; 9 bases match TRBD1. The sequenced material came from blood. The clonotype comes from a woman under 30 with Graves' ophthalmopathy. The CDR3 bases are TGTGCCAGCAAAAAGGAAACAGGGGGCTTGGGGGATGAAAAACTGTTTTTT. It translates to CASKKETGGLGDEKLFF.